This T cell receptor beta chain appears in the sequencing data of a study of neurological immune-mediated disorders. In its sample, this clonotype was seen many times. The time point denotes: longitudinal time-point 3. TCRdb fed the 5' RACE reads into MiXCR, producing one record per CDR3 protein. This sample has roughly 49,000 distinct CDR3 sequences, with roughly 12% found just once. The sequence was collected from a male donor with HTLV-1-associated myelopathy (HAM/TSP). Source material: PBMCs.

In DNA, the CDR3 is TGTGCCAGCAGCCAAGGGGACAGGTTCACAGATACGCAGTATTTT. This codes for CASSQGDRFTDTQYF. V is TRBV4-2 and J is TRBJ2-3; 8 nucleotides match TRBD1. V shed 1 base and J 2 bases; nucleotides not matched to a gene: 2. CDR1 LGHNA and CDR2 YNFKEQ come from the germline V gene. The CDR3 loop spans 15 amino acids.